This T cell receptor beta chain was documented in a study of T-cell memory formation after mild COVID-19 (dated by TCRdb to the early 2020s). With regard to the full study: TCR sequence clusters from the two donors were found to be largely donor specific. Longitudinal TCRalpha and TCRbeta repertoire sequencing tracked T-cell clones expanding and contracting after mild COVID-19 in two donors. Two young, previously healthy adult volunteers, one female and one male, were included in the cohort. The paper's findings and limits, for the study overall: From day 15 to 85, contracting clones showed balanced CD4/CD8 phenotypes, whereas a second wave of clones that expanded from day 15 to 37 leaned towards CD4+. The detection of some responding clones in pre-infection memory suggests that pre-existing cross-reactive memory T cells joined the SARS-CoV-2 response. Contracting CD4+ clones turned up mainly in the CM and EM memory subsets, whereas EMRA was where CD8+ clones were enriched. Only a couple of mild cases were covered in the study, and larger cohorts including severe cases with pre-infection samples were considered necessary. SARS-CoV-2 specificity was not confirmed for the second-wave clones peaking on day 37.

Ficoll-Paque density gradient centrifugation was the method used to isolate PBMCs. A few counts support this clonotype. The antigen it binds to is not known. Per-nucleotide qualities are absent, and no much larger clonotype sits a single base away. TCRdb names Illumina NovaSeq 6000 as the instrument used. Using 5'RACE with constant-segment primers, TCRalpha and TCRbeta cDNA libraries were constructed, with sample barcodes and unique molecular identifiers added in the process. RNA was extracted from every sample with Trizol reagent. The libraries were amplified in two PCR steps, and the second step added a second sample barcode and Illumina TruSeq adapters. The libraries were sequenced on an Illumina NovaSeq using 2 x 150 bp paired-end reads. The study's own analysis went as follows. Reads were demultiplexed and collapsed into UMI-guided consensus sequences with migec v1.2.7. Using mixcr v2.1.11, UMI consensuses were aligned to TRA and TRB V and J templates and then assembled into clonotypes. Expanded or contracted clonotypes were those called significant by both edgeR and NoisET, with noise models trained on biological replicates. For edgeR calls, the cutoffs were a false discovery rate-adjusted p below 0.01 and a log2 fold-change threshold of 1. PCA with hierarchical clustering of max-normalized trajectories of the 1000 most abundant clonotypes was used as exploratory dynamics analysis. The CD4 or CD8 phenotype of responding clones was assigned using the separately sequenced CD4+ and CD8+ repertoires. TCRdb reprocessed the public reads (quality trimming at Q25 with fastp, clone calling with MiXCR) and kept in-frame beta chains. Rows are combined by CDR3 protein, so each entry shows the most common genes and DNA. TCRdb, rather than the study authors, made the V and J calls. The table for this sample lists roughly 200,000 distinct CDR3 sequences; around 19% of them were counted only once. The ten biggest clones cover 2.4% of the sample.

As encoded in the germline V gene, CDR1 is SGHTA while CDR2 is FQGTGA. The CDR3 runs 16 residues from the cysteine to the phenylalanine. Of the read, only the CDR3 DNA is kept; its 48 bases are in frame from base 1. A distance of 10 bases separates the germline ends of V and J, which lose 1 base and 1 base respectively. The V and J segments used are TRBV7-3 and TRBJ2-2; confidence is insufficient to name the D gene. Sample: PBMCs or a T cell subset sorted from them (not recorded which). This sequence originates from an adult woman who had mild COVID-19 (a few samples of this study predate the infection). The sample titles of this study are shuffled in the database, so cell type and time point are left out; the donor was told from shared clones. CDR3 loop: CASSLRAPGNTGELFF. In nucleotide form, the sequence is TGTGCCAGCAGCTTAAGGGCCCCCGGGAACACCGGGGAGCTGTTTTTT.